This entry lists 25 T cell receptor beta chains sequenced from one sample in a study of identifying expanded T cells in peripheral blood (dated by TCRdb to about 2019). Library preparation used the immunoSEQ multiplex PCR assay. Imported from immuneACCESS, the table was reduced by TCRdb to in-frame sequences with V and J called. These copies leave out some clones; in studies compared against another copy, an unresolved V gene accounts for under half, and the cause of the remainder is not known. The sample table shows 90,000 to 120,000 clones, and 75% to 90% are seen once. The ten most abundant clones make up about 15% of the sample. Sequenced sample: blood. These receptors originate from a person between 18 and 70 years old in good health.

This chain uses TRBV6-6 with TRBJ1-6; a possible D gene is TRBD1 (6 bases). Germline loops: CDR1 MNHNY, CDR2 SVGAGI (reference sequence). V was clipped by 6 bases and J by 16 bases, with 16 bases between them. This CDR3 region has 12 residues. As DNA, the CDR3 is TGTGCCAGCAGGGCGCCACAGGGAAGTCTCCACTTT. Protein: CASRAPQGSLHF.

The CDR3 loop reads CASSLGAGAREKLFF. The CDR3, as DNA: TGTGCCAGCAGCTTAGGTGCGGGGGCTAGGGAAAAACTGTTTTTT. The chain is built from TRBV7-9 and TRBJ1-4; TRBD1 might be the D (6 bases). V lost 1 base to trimming and J lost 8 bases, with 14 bases between them. Per the germline V gene, CDR1 is SEHNR and CDR2 is FQNEAQ (reference sequence). The CDR3 length is 15 residues.

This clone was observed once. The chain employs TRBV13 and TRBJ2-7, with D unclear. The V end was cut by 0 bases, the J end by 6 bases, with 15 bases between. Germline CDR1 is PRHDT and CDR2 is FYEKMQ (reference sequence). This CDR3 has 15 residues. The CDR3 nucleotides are TGTGCCAGCAGCTTAGGCCTAACCGGGCACCCCGAGCAGTACTTC. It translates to CASSLGLTGHPEQYF.

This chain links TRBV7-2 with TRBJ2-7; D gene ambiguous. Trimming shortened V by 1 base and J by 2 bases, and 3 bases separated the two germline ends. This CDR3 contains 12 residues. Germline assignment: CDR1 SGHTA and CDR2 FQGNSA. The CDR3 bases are TGTGCCAGCAGCTTAGGTGCCTACGAGCAGTACTTC. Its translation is CASSLGAYEQYF. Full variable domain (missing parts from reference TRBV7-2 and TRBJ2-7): GAGVSQSPSNKVTEKGKDVELRCDPISGHTALYWYRQSLGQGLEFLIYFQGNSAPDKSGLPSDRFSAERTGGSVSTLTIQRTQQEDSAVYLCASSLGAYEQYFGPGTRLTVT.

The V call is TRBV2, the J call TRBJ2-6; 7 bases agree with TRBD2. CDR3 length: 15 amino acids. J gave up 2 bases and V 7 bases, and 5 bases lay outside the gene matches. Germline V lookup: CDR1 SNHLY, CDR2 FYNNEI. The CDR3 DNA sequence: TGTGCCAGCAAGCGGGAAGGGGCTGGGGCCAACGTCCTGACTTTC. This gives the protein CASKREGAGANVLTF.

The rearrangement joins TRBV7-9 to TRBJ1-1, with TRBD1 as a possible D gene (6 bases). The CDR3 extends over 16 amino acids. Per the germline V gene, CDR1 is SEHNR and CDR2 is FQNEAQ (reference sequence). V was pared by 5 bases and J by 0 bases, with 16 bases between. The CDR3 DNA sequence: TGTGCCAGCAGCCAACAGGGTCGGGCCATGAACACTGAAGCTTTCTTT. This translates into CASSQQGRAMNTEAFF.

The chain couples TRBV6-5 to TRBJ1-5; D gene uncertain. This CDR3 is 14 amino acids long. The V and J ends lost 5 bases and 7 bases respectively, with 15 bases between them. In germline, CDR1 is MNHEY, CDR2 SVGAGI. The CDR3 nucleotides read TGTGCCAGCAGTGGGGTTTACCAGCTCCAGCCCCAGCATTTT. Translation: CASSGVYQLQPQHF.

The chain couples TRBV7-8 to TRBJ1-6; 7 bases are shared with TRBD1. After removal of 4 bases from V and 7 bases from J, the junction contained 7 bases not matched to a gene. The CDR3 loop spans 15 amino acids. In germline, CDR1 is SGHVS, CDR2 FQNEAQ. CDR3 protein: CASSSQGQTNSPLHF. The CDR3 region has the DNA TGTGCCAGCAGCTCCCAGGGACAGACAAATTCACCCCTCCACTTT.

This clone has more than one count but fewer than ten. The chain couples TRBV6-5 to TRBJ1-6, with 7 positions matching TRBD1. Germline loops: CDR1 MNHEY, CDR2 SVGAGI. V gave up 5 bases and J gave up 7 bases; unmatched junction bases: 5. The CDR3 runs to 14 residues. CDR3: CASSQIQGNSPLHF. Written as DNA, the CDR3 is TGTGCCAGCAGTCAGATACAGGGGAATTCACCCCTCCACTTT.

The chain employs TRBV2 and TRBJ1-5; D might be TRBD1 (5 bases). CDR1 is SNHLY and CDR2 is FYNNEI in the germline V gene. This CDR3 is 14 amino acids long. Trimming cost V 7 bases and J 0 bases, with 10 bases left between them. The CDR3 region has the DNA TGTGCCAGCATGGACAACTATAGCAATCAGCCCCAGCATTTT. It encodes CASMDNYSNQPQHF.

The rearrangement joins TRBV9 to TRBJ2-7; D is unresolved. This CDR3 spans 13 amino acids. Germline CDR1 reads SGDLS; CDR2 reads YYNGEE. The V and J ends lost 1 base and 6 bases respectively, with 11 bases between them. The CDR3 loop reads CASSVLGPPEQYF. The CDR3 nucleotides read TGTGCCAGCAGCGTATTAGGCCCCCCCGAGCAGTACTTC.

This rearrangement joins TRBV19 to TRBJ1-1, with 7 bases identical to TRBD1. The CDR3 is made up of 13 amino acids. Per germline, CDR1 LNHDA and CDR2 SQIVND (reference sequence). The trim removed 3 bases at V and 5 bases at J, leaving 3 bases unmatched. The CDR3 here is CASSMFRGTEAFF. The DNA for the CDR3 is TGTGCCAGTAGTATGTTCAGGGGGACTGAAGCTTTCTTT.

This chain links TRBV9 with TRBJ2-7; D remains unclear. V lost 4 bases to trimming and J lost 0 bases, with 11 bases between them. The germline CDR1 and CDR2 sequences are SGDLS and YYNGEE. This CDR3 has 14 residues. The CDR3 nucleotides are TGTGCCAGCAGCCTCGTCAGTCACTCCTACGAGCAGTACTTC. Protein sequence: CASSLVSHSYEQYF.

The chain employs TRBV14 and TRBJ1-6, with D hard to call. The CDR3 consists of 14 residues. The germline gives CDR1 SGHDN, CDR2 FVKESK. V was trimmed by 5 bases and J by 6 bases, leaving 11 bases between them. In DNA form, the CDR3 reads TGTGCCAGCAGCGCCGGACGGTTTAATTCACCCCTCCACTTT. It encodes CASSAGRFNSPLHF.

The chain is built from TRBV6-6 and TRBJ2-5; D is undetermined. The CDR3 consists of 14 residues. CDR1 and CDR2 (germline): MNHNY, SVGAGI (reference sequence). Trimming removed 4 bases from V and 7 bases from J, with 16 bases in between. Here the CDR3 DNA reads TGTGCCAGCAGTTCGTCGGGCGCTTCATGGACCCAGTACTTC. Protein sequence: CASSSSGASWTQYF.

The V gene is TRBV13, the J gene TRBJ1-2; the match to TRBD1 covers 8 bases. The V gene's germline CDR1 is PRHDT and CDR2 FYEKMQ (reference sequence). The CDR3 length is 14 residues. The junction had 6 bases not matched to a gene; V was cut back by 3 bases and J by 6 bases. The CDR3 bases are TGTGCCAGCAGCTTCAGGACAGGGAGCCATGGCTACACCTTC. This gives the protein CASSFRTGSHGYTF.

CDR3 protein: CASSVLRDSPLHF. Here the CDR3 DNA reads TGTGCCAGCAGTGTTTTAAGGGATTCACCCCTCCACTTT. The rearrangement uses TRBV2 and TRBJ1-6; no reliable D call. The CDR3 length is 13 residues. Trimming removed 4 bases at V and 8 bases at J, with 9 bases between. Germline V gene sequence: CDR1 SNHLY, CDR2 FYNNEI. Using reference TRBV2 and TRBJ1-6 for the parts outside the CDR3, the full variable domain is EPEVTQTPSHQVTQMGQEVILRCVPISNHLYFYWYRQILGQKVEFLVSFYNNEISEKSEIFDDQFSVERPDGSNFTLKIRSTKLEDSAMYFCASSVLRDSPLHFGNGTRLTVT.

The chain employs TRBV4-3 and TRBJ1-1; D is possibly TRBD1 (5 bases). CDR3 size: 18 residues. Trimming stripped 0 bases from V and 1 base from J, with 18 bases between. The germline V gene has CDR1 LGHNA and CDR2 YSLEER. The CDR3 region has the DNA TGCGCCAGCAGCCAAGATTGGGTTTTAGGCAGGGCGAACACTGAAGCTTTCTTT. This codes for CASSQDWVLGRANTEAFF.

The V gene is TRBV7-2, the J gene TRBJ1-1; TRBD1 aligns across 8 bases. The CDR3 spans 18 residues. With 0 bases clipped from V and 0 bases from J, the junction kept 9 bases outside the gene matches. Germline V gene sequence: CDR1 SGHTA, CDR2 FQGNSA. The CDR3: CASSLARGTGLMNTEAFF. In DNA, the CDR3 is TGTGCCAGCAGCTTAGCGCGAGGGACAGGTTTAATGAACACTGAAGCTTTCTTT.

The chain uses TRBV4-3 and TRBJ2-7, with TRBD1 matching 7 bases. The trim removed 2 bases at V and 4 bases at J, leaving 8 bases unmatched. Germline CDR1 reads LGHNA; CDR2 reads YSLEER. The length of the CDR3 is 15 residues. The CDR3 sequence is CASSQTWTGHYEQYF. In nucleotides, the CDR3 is TGCGCCAGCAGCCAAACCTGGACAGGCCATTACGAGCAGTACTTC.

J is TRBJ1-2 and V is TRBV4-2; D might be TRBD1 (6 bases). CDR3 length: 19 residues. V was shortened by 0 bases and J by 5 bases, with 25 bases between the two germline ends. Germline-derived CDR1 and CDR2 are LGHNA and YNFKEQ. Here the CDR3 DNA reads TGTGCCAGCAGCCAAGAAATTAATATAGGGCAGGGGAGGCTGTATGGCTACACCTTC. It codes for CASSQEINIGQGRLYGYTF.

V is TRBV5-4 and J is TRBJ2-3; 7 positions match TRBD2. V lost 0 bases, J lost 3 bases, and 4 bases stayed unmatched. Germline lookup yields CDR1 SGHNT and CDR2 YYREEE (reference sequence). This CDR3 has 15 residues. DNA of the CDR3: TGTGCCAGCAGCTTGGTAACCGGGAGGACAGATACGCAGTATTTT. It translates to CASSLVTGRTDTQYF. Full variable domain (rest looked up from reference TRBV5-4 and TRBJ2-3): ETGVTQSPTHLIKTRGQQVTLRCSSQSGHNTVSWYQQALGQGPQFIFQYYREEENGRGNFPPRFSGLQFPNYSSELNVNALELDDSALYLCASSLVTGRTDTQYFGPGTRLTVL.

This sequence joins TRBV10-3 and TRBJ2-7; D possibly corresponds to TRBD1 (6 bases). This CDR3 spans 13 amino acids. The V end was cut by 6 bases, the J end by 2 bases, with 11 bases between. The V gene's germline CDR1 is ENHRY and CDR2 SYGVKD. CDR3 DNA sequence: TGTGCCATCAGGAGCACAGGGCCCTACGAGCAGTACTTC. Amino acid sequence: CAIRSTGPYEQYF.

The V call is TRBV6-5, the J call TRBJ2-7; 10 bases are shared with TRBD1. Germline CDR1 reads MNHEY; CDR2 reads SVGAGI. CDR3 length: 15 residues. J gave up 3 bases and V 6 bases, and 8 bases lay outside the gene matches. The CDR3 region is CASSRSGQGFYEQYF. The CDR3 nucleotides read TGTGCCAGCAGCAGATCGGGACAGGGGTTCTACGAGCAGTACTTC.

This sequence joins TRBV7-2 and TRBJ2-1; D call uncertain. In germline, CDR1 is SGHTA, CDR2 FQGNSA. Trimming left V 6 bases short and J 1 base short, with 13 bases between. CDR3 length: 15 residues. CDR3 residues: CASRPAGASYNEQFF. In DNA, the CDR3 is TGTGCCAGCAGACCAGCCGGAGCATCCTACAATGAGCAGTTCTTC. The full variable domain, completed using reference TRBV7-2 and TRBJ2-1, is GAGVSQSPSNKVTEKGKDVELRCDPISGHTALYWYRQSLGQGLEFLIYFQGNSAPDKSGLPSDRFSAERTGGSVSTLTIQRTQQEDSAVYLCASRPAGASYNEQFFGPGTRLTVL.